This entry concerns a single T cell receptor beta chain. Its antigen remains undetermined. The sample holds no much larger clone one base away, and base qualities are not on file. Using the deep immunoSEQ assay, TCR CDR3 regions were amplified from genomic DNA by multiplex PCR. Extracted genomic DNA from each cell subset was spread evenly across all wells of several immunoSEQ 96-well plates, with each plate serving as a replicate. For sorted subsets, each replicate PCR was loaded with approximately 190 ng genomic DNA, equivalent to 30,000 or so T cell genomes. Purified libraries were measured with a Qubit 3.0 fluorometer, size-checked on a Bioanalyzer 2100, and measured again with the KAPA Library Quantification kit. Each immunoSEQ 96-well plate was sequenced on its own single-read 150-cycle Illumina NextSeq 550 flow cell. In the paper's pipeline: Because the immunoSEQ output held only junctional sequences and lacked quality scores, the filtering could not match the filtering applied to full-length reads. To assign V/J genes and CDR3, sequences were annotated using PyIR, a Python wrapper for IgBLAST v1.9, with IMGT germline references. Reads were removed for weak V/J assignments (E-value above 1e-6), missing CDR3, stop codons, out-of-frame junctions, or ambiguous translated residues. V3J clonotypes were defined by identical inferred V gene, J gene, and CDR3 amino acid sequence. Percentage overlap between repertoires was computed as shared unique clonotypes divided by the size of the smaller repertoire. Repertoire richness was assessed with RTK rarefaction, the Chao1 estimator, and Recon v2.1 estimates of unobserved clonotypes. OLGA was used to compute generation probabilities for all TCRbeta clonotypes that the gDNA method yielded from a few donors. Not all clones reach the TCRdb copy of this immuneACCESS table, which keeps in-frame sequences only. Checked studies attribute under half of the gap to unresolved V genes and leave the rest unexplained. V and J calls and clone size are copied from that table; D and trimming were computed from the DNA. This sample holds around 2,000,000 clones; about 94% were observed only once. Roughly 1.1% of the sample rests with the top ten.

This record belongs to a study of shared clonotypes between healthy human individuals (dated by TCRdb to 2019 to 2021). With respect to the entire study: Two women and a few men aged 18 to 49 years were included in the cohort. Per donor, three plates each were used for CD4 naive and CD4 memory, two for CD8 naive, and one for CD8 memory. To estimate repertoire size and how much clonotypes are shared between individuals, the study performed deep sequencing of blood TCR repertoires from five healthy adults. To increase sequencing depth and limit assay-specific biases, TCR repertoire library preparation and sequencing were carried out by different laboratories using diverse techniques. Between about 0.85 and 9.5 billion PBMCs per donor were obtained by leukapheresis. Study-wide findings and limitations: Incomplete sequencing was indicated by rarefaction of sorted-subset datasets, despite the large sequencing depth. Compared with non-shared clonotypes, the clonotypes found in all four sorted-subset donors had higher generation probabilities. Sampling was limited to blood, and TCR repertoires in tissue likely differ from TCR repertoires in blood. The small number of donors limited the genetic and exposure-history diversity represented. Larger estimated clonotype richness was generally found for naive subsets than for memory subsets. Based on pairwise subsampling, the degree of clonotype sharing among donors was expected to be affected by sequencing depth. Sharing across a few donors was observed for around 4.8% of naive CD4, about 4% of naive CD8, around 2.5% of memory CD4, and around 0.44% of memory CD8 clonotypes.

CD8 naive samples were CD45RO-negative cells positively selected for CCR7, giving a CD45RA+CCR7+ population that excluded TemRA cells. The donors were healthy, HIV-negative adults with no recently reported acute infections or vaccinations. Every donor was a Caucasian adult living in Nashville, Tennessee, USA. Blood was collected by leukapheresis, and PBMCs were isolated by Ficoll-Histopaque density gradient centrifugation and then cryopreserved in liquid nitrogen vapor phase. Purity and quantity of every magnetically sorted T cell population were checked by analytical flow cytometry. Genomic DNA was isolated from every sorted fraction and measured by UV absorbance on a Nanodrop 2000c. This receptor was taken from a man aged 18 to 30 in good health. Sequencing used naive CD8+ T cells sorted from blood. Explained via the paper, the cell subset or site label denotes: CD45RA+CCR7+.

The CDR3 amino acid sequence is: CASSHGQGVGYTF. The DNA sequence is given as TGCGCCAGCAGCCACGGACAGGGGGTCGGCTACACCTTC. Recombination linked TRBV4-1 to TRBJ1-2; TRBD1 lines up with 10 middle nucleotides. For CDR1 and CDR2, the germline V gene lists MGHRA and YSYEKL. After removal of 3 bases from V and 8 bases from J, the junction retains 3 bases not matched to a gene. Measured from the cysteine to the phenylalanine, the CDR3 is 13 residues long. The entry retains the CDR3 DNA only, 39 bases that are in frame from base 1.